This T cell receptor beta chain was captured in a study of blood T cell repertoires in COVID-19. Study at large: Acute and convalescent COVID-19 samples came from the United States, Italy and Spain. PBMCs, B-cell-depleted T cells, or T cells provided the cDNA or gDNA that made up the material.

Per the original methods: Estimation of nucleated cell counts was performed using reference gene primer amplification. Profiled with immunoSEQ multiplex PCR; TCRdb holds only in-frame clones, not every one. For V, J and clone size, that table is used; D and trimming come from the DNA. This table holds 63,000 or so clones, around 82% found once. The receptor was isolated from a man older than 75 with active COVID-19. Source material: peripheral blood.

For the CDR3, the DNA is TGTGCCAGCAGCGTCGGTAGTCTTAACTCCTACGAGCAGTACTTC. Translation: CASSVGSLNSYEQYF. V is TRBV9 and J is TRBJ2-7; D unclear. The CDR3 spans 15 residues. V was shortened by 2 bases and J by 0 bases, with 12 bases between the two germline ends. The germline CDR1 and CDR2 sequences are SGDLS and YYNGEE.